This T cell receptor (beta chain) was recovered during a study of T-cell reconstitution after alpha-beta-depleted transplantation in children. Study outcomes and limitations: Reports say that about two months after transplant, the alpha-beta T cells came out of several hundred graft clones that had expanded. Hyperexpanded clones declined; after one year, newly produced T cells mostly supplied diversity. Recipient T cells and thymic progenitors that survived were the source of the high TCRbeta diversity seen at day 60 in some patients.

Unique molecular identifiers tagged the TCRbeta library. TCRdb reprocessed the PCR reads with MiXCR, giving one entry per CDR3 protein. The sample holds 400,000 to 450,000 distinct CDR3 sequences, about 45% seen once. Trimming pared 4 bases from V and 6 bases from J, leaving 9 bases between. This CDR3 contains 13 residues. Germline V gene sequence: CDR1 LGHNA, CDR2 YNFKEQ. Worth noting for this clonotype: Its antigen is not known. This may arise from a read error, as a much more abundant clone is one base away.

This TCR came from a girl under 10 years old with aplastic anemia, due to receive a stem cell transplant. The chain links TRBV4-2 to TRBJ2-2, with a tentative D call TRBD2 (5 bases). The sequencing used PBMCs, collected before TCRalphabeta/CD19-depleted stem cell transplant. The CDR3 reads CASSLGISGELFF. CDR3 nucleotide sequence: TGTGCCAGCAGCCTCGGGATATCCGGGGAGCTGTTTTTT.